These 17 T cell receptor beta chains came from one sample sequenced in a study of cytomegalovirus exposure and HLA in healthy donors. With 60 Vbeta and 13 Jbeta primers, the PCR was carried out. Method: immunoSEQ multiplex PCR; TCRdb's copy keeps in-frame clones and lacks some. The sample has 150,000 to 200,000 clones, approximately 85% seen once; the top ten hold around 2.3%. Sequenced sample: PBMCs. Every receptor here comes from a woman in her 50s in good health and CMV-seronegative.

V usage is TRBV19 and J usage is TRBJ2-1; D might be TRBD1 (6 bases). V was trimmed by 4 bases and J by 7 bases, leaving 17 bases between them. Per germline, CDR1 LNHDA and CDR2 SQIVND (reference sequence). The CDR3 runs to 15 residues. This CDR3 is CASSTNLGGRNEQFF. For the CDR3, the DNA is TGTGCCAGTAGTACAAATTTAGGGGGAAGAAATGAGCAGTTCTTC.

The chain carries TRBV10-2 and TRBJ2-7; TRBD1 matches 10 bases. V shed 6 bases and J 2 bases; nucleotides not matched to a gene: 7. There are 15 residues in the CDR3. CDR1 is WSHSY, CDR2 SAAADI, per germline. The CDR3 DNA is TGCGCCAGCAGGGGTCCGGGACAGGGGACCTACGAGCAGTACTTC. Amino acids: CASRGPGQGTYEQYF.

The chain recombines TRBV19 with TRBJ1-1, with D perhaps TRBD1 (6 bases). The CDR3 runs to 14 residues. Trimming shortened V by 5 bases and J by 4 bases, and 14 bases separated the two germline ends. Germline V gene lookup returns CDR1 LNHDA and CDR2 SQIVND (reference sequence). CDR3 DNA: TGTGCCAGTAGTGAACAGGGTCTTGGCACTGAAGCTTTCTTT. Its protein product is CASSEQGLGTEAFF.

The sample holds many counts of this clone. The chain links TRBV7-9 to TRBJ2-3; D might be TRBD1 (6 bases). V was clipped by 1 base and J by 2 bases, with 13 bases between them. The CDR3 runs 16 residues. Germline V CDR1 and CDR2: SEHNR, FQNEAQ (reference sequence). The CDR3, as DNA: TGTGCCAGCAGCTTAGGGAGAGGGACACACACAGATACGCAGTATTTT. This gives the protein CASSLGRGTHTDTQYF.

This clone has just one count. The chain recombines TRBV7-3 with TRBJ2-1, with D hard to call. Trimming removed 1 base from V and 9 bases from J, with 13 bases in between. CDR3 size: 14 residues. The germline V gene has CDR1 SGHTA and CDR2 FQGTGA. The CDR3 DNA sequence: TGTGCCAGCAGCTTAAATTCTGGGTCGGGTGAGCAGTTCTTC. This encodes CASSLNSGSGEQFF.

This clone was observed a single time. This chain joins TRBV11-2 and TRBJ1-1; D remains ambiguous. In germline, CDR1 is SGHAT, CDR2 FQNNGV. V gave up 5 bases and J gave up 3 bases, with 10 bases separating them. The CDR3 is 13 amino acids. In DNA form, the CDR3 reads TGTGCCAGCAGCCCTAATAGCGACACTGAAGCTTTCTTT. Translated, it gives CASSPNSDTEAFF. Drawing the rest from reference TRBV11-2 and TRBJ1-1, the complete variable domain is EAGVAQSPRYKIIEKRQSVAFWCNPISGHATLYWYQQILGQGPKLLIQFQNNGVVDDSQLPKDRFSAERLKGVDSTLKIQPAKLEDSAVYLCASSPNSDTEAFFGQGTRLTVV.

Note on this clone: This sample includes further DNA sequences coding for the same CDR3. The chain combines TRBV19 with TRBJ2-7; possible D gene TRBD1, 5 bases. Germline loops: CDR1 LNHDA, CDR2 SQIVND (reference sequence). This CDR3 is 14 amino acids long. Trimming left V 3 bases short and J 0 bases short, with 9 bases between. This CDR3 reads CASSIGQGSYEQYF. Written as DNA, the CDR3 is TGTGCCAGTAGTATTGGGCAGGGCTCCTACGAGCAGTACTTC. The variable domain in full, with the rest retrieved from reference TRBV19 and TRBJ2-7, is DGGITQSPKYLFRKEGQNVTLSCEQNLNHDAMYWYRQDPGQGLRLIYYSQIVNDFQKGDIAEGYSVSREKKESFPLTVTSAQKNPTAFYLCASSIGQGSYEQYFGPGTRLTVT.

This sequence joins TRBV27 and TRBJ1-6, with 7 bases that match TRBD1. The CDR3 consists of 15 residues. J was trimmed by 10 bases and V by 0 bases; bases with no gene match: 6. Germline lookup yields CDR1 MNHEY and CDR2 SMNVEV (reference sequence). This CDR3 is CASSLSETGRSPLHF. DNA of the CDR3: TGTGCCAGCAGTTTATCGGAGACAGGGAGATCACCCCTCCACTTT.

The V and J genes are TRBV27 and TRBJ2-1; D might be TRBD1 (5 bases). The CDR3 covers 15 residues. CDR1 is MNHEY and CDR2 is SMNVEV in the germline V gene (reference sequence). V was pared by 3 bases and J by 0 bases, with 9 bases between. CDR3 residues: CASSFQGGSYNEQFF. The CDR3 DNA reads as TGTGCCAGCAGTTTTCAGGGCGGCTCCTACAATGAGCAGTTCTTC.

This clone appeared a single time. The chain links TRBV27 to TRBJ1-1, with D perhaps matching TRBD1 (5 bases). Germline CDR1 is MNHEY and CDR2 is SMNVEV (reference sequence). The CDR3 covers 17 residues. The V gene lost 5 bases and the J gene lost 5 bases, with 24 bases spanning the gap. CDR3 residues: CASSPFFPFLPGTEAFF. DNA for the CDR3: TGTGCCAGCAGTCCTTTCTTCCCTTTTTTGCCAGGGACTGAAGCTTTCTTT.

CDR3 nucleotide sequence: TGTGCCAGTAGTTCCCGGACAGGGTGGATCCTAAACACCGGGGAGCTGTTTTTT. Its protein product is CASSSRTGWILNTGELFF. The chain has TRBV19 and TRBJ2-2; 8 bases align to TRBD1. CDR1 is LNHDA and CDR2 is SQIVND in the germline V gene (reference sequence). V dropped 5 bases and J dropped 2; count of bases not matched to a gene: 13. The CDR3 length is 18 residues.

The J gene is TRBJ1-4, the V gene TRBV6-6; D not resolved. The CDR3 contains 16 residues. Germline values: CDR1 MNHNY, CDR2 SVGAGI (reference sequence). Trimming pared 2 bases from V and 10 bases from J, leaving 20 bases between. CDR3 nucleotide sequence: TGTGCCAGCAGTTACGGGCGAGGCCGGGAGAGGCTAAAACTGTTTTTT. This codes for CASSYGRGRERLKLFF.

The CDR3 is CASSQVFTGPSGANVLTF. CDR3 DNA: TGCGCCAGCAGCCAAGTTTTTACAGGCCCCTCTGGGGCCAACGTCCTGACTTTC. The gene calls are TRBV4-1 and TRBJ2-6; D may be TRBD1 (5 bases). The CDR3 totals 18 residues. V was shortened by 1 base and J by 0 bases, with 13 bases between the two germline ends. Germline lookup yields CDR1 MGHRA and CDR2 YSYEKL.

V usage is TRBV29-1 and J usage is TRBJ2-7; a weak D match, TRBD1 (6 bases). The germline V gene encodes CDR1 SQVTM and CDR2 ANQGSEA. The V end was cut by 4 bases, the J end by 3 bases, with 7 bases between. CDR3 length: 11 amino acids. This CDR3 reads CSVAQGYEQYF. In DNA, the CDR3 is TGCAGCGTTGCACAGGGCTACGAGCAGTACTTC.

This chain links TRBV4-2 with TRBJ2-1; D not certain. The V end was cut by 0 bases, the J end by 6 bases, with 6 bases between. Germline V gene data show CDR1 as LGHNA and CDR2 as YNFKEQ. The CDR3 sequence is 13 residues long. The CDR3 nucleotides read TGTGCCAGCAGCCAAGATTTCTCCAATGAGCAGTTCTTC. It translates to CASSQDFSNEQFF.

The J gene is TRBJ2-5, the V gene TRBV27; TRBD1 matches at 8 bases. The end of the DNA aligns better with TRBJ2-7, so the J call may be wrong. CDR1 and CDR2 from the germline V gene are MNHEY and SMNVEV (reference sequence). This CDR3 is built from 14 residues. The CDR3 DNA follows: TGTGCCAGCGGAAGAGGGGACAGGCTCTACGAGCAGTACTTC. Its protein product is CASGRGDRLYEQYF.

The genes are TRBV27 and TRBJ2-7; TRBD2 matches at 13 bases. The CDR3 has 17 amino acids. The germline V gene has CDR1 MNHEY and CDR2 SMNVEV (reference sequence). Unmatched junction bases numbered 6, after V lost 3 bases and J lost 1 base. The DNA for the CDR3 is TGTGCCAGCAGTTTGTGGGGACTAGCGGGGCGTTCCTACGAGCAGTACTTC. This encodes CASSLWGLAGRSYEQYF.